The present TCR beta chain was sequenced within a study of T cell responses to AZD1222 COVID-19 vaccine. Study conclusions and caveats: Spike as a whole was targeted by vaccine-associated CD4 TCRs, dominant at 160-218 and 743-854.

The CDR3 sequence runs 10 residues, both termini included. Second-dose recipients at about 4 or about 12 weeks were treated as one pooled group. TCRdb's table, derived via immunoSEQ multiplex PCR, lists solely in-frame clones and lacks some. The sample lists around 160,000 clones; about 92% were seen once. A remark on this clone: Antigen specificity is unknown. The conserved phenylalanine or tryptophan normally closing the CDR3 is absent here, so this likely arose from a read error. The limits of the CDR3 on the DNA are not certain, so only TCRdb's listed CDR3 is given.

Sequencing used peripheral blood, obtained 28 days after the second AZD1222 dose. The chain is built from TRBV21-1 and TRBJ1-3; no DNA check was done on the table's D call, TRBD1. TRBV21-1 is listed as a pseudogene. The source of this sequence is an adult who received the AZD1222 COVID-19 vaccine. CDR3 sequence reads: CASSSPTGSI.